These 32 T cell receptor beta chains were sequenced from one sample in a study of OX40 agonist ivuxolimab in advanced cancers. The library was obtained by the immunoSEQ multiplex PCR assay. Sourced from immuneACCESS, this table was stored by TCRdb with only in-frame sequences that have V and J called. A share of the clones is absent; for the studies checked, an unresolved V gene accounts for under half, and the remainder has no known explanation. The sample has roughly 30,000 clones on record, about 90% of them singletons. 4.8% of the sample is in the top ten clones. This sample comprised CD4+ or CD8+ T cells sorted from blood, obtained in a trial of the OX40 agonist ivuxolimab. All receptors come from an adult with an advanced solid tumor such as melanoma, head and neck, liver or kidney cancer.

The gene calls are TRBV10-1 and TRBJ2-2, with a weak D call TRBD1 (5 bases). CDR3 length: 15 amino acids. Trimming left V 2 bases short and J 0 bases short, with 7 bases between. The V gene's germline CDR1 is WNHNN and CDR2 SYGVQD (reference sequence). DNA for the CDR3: TGCGCCAGCAGTGAGGACAGCGCGAACACCGGGGAGCTGTTTTTT. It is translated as CASSEDSANTGELFF.

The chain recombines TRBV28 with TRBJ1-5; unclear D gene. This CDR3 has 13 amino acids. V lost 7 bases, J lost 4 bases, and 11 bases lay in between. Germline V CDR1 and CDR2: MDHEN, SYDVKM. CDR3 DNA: TGTGCCAGCACCCCGACGGAAAATCAGCCCCAGCATTTT. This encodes CASTPTENQPQHF. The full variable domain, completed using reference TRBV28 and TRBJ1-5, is DVKVTQSSRYLVKRTGEKVFLECVQDMDHENMFWYRQDPGLGLRLIYFSYDVKMKEKGDIPEGYSVSREKKERFSLILESASTNQTSMYLCASTPTENQPQHFGDGTRLSIL.

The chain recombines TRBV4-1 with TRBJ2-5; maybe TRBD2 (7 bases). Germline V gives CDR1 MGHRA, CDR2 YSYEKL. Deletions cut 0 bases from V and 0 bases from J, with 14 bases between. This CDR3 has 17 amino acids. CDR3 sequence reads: CASSQEGGASNQETQYF. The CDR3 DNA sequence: TGCGCCAGCAGCCAAGAAGGGGGGGCGAGTAACCAAGAGACCCAGTACTTC.

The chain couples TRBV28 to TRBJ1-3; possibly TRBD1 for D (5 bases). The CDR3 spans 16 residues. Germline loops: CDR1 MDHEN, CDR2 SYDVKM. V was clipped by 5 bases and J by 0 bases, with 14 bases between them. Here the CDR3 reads CASSLTSQGSGNTIYF. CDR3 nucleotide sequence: TGTGCCAGCAGTCTAACCTCTCAGGGCTCTGGAAACACCATATATTTT.

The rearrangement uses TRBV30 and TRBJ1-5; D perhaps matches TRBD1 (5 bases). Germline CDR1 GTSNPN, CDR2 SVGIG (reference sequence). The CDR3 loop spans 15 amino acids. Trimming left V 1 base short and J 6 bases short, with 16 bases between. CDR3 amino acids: CAWSAGAVGGQPQHF. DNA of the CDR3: TGTGCCTGGAGTGCCGGGGCCGTTGGCGGTCAGCCCCAGCATTTT.

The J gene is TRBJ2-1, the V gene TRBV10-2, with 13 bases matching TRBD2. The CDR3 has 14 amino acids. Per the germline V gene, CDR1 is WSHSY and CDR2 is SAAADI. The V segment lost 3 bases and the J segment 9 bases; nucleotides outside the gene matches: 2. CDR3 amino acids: CASSEGLAGVEQFF. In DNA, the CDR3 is TGCGCCAGCAGTGAAGGACTAGCGGGGGTTGAGCAGTTCTTC.

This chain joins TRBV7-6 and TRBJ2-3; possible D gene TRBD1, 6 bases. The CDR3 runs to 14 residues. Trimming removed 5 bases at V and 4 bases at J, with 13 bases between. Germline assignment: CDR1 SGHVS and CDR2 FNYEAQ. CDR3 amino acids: CASSPNRAPDTQYF. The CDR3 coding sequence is TGTGCCAGCAGCCCGAACAGGGCACCAGATACGCAGTATTTT.

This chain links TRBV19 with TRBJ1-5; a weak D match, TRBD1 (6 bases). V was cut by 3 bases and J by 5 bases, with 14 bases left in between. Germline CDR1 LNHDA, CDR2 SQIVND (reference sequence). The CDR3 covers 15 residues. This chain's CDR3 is CASSIQDREYQPQHF. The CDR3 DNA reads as TGTGCCAGTAGTATCCAGGACAGAGAATATCAGCCCCAGCATTTT.

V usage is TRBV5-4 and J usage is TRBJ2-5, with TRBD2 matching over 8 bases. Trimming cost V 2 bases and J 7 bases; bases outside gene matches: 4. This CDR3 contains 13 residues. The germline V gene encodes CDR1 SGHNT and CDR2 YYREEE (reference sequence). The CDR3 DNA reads TGTGCCAGCAGCTTCGGGGGGGGATGGACCCAGTACTTC. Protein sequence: CASSFGGGWTQYF.

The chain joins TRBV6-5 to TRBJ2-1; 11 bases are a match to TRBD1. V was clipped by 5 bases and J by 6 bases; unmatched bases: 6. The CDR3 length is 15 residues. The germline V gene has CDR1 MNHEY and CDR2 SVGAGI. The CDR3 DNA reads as TGTGCCAGCAGTCCCGGACAGGGGGCTCGCAATGAGCAGTTCTTC. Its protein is CASSPGQGARNEQFF.

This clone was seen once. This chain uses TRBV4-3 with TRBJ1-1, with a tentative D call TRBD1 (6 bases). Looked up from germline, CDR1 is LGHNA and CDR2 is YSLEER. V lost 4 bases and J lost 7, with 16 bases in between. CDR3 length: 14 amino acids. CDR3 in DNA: TGCGCCAGCAGCCCATTTAGGGGGTTGGTTGAAGCTTTCTTT. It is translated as CASSPFRGLVEAFF.

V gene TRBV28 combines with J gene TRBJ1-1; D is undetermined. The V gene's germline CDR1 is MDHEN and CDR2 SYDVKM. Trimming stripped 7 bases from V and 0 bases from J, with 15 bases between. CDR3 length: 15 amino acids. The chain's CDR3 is CASIPPARLNTEAFF. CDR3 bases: TGTGCCAGCATCCCGCCGGCCAGATTGAACACTGAAGCTTTCTTT.

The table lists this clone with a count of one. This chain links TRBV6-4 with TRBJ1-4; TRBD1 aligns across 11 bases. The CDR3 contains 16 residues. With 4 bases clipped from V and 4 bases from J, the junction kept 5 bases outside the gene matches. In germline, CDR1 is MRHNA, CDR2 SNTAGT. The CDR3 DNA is TGTGCCAGCAGTGTCTCCGGGACAGGGGGTAATGAAAAACTGTTTTTT. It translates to CASSVSGTGGNEKLFF.

The CDR3 region has the DNA TGTGCCAGCAGCTTAGCGTCCGATAGCGGGGTCAGGACAGATACGCAGTATTTT. As protein: CASSLASDSGVRTDTQYF. The V call is TRBV7-6, the J call TRBJ2-3; 8 bases are a match to TRBD2. CDR3 length: 18 residues. Per the germline V gene, CDR1 is SGHVS and CDR2 is FNYEAQ. V was pared by 0 bases and J by 3 bases, with 11 bases of the junction left unmatched.

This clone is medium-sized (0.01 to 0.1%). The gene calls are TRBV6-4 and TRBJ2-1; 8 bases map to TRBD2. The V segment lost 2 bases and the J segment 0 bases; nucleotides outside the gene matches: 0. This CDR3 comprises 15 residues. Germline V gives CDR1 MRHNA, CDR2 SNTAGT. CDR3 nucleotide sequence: TGTGCCAGCAGTGACGCGGGGGGCTCCTACAATGAGCAGTTCTTC. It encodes CASSDAGGSYNEQFF.

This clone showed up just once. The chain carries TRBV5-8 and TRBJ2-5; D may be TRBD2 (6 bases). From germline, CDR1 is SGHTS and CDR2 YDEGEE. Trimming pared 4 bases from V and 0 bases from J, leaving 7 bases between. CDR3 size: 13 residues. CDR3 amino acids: CASSPGDQETQYF. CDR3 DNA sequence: TGTGCCAGCAGCCCGGGGGACCAAGAGACCCAGTACTTC. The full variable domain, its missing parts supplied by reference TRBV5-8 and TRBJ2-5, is EAGVTQSPTHLIKTRGQQATLRCSPISGHTSVYWYQQALGLGLQFLLWYDEGEERNRGNFPPRFSGRQFPNYSSELNVNALELEDSALYLCASSPGDQETQYFGPGTRLLVL.

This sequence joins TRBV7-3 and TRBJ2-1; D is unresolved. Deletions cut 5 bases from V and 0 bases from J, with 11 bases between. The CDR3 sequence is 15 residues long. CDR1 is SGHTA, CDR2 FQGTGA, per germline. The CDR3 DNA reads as TGTGCCAGCAGCCCGGTCTTATCCTCCTACAATGAGCAGTTCTTC. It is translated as CASSPVLSSYNEQFF.

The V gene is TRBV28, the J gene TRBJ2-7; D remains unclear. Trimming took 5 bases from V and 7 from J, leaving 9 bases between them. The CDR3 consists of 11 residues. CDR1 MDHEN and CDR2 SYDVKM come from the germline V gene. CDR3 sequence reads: CASSQPGEQYF. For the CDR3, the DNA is TGTGCCAGCAGTCAACCGGGTGAGCAGTACTTC.

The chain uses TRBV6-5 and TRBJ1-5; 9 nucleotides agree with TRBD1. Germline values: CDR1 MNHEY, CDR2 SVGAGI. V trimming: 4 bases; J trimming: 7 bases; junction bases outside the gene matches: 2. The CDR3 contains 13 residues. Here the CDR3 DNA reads TGTGCCAGCAGTTCGACAGGGGGACAGCCCCAGCATTTT. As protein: CASSSTGGQPQHF.

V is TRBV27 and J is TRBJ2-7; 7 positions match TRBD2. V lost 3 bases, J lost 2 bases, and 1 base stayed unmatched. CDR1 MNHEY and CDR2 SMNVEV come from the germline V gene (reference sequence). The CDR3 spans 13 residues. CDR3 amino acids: CASSFGLAYEQYF. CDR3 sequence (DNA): TGTGCCAGCAGTTTCGGACTAGCCTACGAGCAGTACTTC.

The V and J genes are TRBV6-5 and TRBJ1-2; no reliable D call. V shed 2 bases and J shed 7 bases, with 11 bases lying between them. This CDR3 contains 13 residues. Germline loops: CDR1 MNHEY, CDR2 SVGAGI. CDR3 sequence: CASSYTRDFGYTF. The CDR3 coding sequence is TGTGCCAGCAGTTACACGAGGGATTTTGGCTACACCTTC.

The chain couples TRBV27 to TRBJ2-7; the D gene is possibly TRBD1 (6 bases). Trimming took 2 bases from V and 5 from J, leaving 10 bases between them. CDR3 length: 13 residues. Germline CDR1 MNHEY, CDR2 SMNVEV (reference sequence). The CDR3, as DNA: TGTGCCAGCAGTTTAGTAGGGGGTGACGAGCAGTACGTC. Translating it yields CASSLVGGDEQYV.

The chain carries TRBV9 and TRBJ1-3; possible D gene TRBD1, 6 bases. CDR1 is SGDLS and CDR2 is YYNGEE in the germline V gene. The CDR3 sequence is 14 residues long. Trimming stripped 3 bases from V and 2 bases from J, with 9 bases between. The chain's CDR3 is CASSEGDTGNTIYF. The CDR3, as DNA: TGTGCCAGCAGCGAGGGGGACACTGGAAACACCATATATTTT.

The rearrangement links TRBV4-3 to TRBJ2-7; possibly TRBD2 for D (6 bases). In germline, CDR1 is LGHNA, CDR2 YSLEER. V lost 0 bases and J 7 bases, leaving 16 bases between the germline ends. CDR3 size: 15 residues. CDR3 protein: CASSQEGTSPREQYF. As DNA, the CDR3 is TGCGCCAGCAGCCAAGAGGGAACTAGCCCTAGGGAGCAGTACTTC.

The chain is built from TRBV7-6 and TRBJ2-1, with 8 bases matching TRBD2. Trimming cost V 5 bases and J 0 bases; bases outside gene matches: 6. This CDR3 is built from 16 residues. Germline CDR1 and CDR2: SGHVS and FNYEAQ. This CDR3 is CASSPSGLSSYNEQFF. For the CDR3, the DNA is TGTGCCAGCAGCCCTAGCGGGTTAAGCTCCTACAATGAGCAGTTCTTC. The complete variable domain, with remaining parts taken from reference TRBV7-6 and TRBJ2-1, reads GAGVSQSPRYKVTKRGQDVALRCDPISGHVSLYWYRQALGQGPEFLTYFNYEAQQDKSGLPNDRFSAERPEGSISTLTIQRTEQRDSAMYRCASSPSGLSSYNEQFFGPGTRLTVL.

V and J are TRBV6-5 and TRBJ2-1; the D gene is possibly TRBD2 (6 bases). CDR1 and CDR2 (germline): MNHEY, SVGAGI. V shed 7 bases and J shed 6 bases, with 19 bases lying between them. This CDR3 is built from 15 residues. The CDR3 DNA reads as TGTGCCAGCACCCCGGGGGACCCCACTTCCAATGAGCAGTTCTTC. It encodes CASTPGDPTSNEQFF.

The CDR3 region has the DNA TGTGCCAGCAGGGCCGGGACAGTAAGCAATCAGCCCCAGCATTTT. This gives the protein CASRAGTVSNQPQHF. The rearrangement links TRBV27 to TRBJ1-5; 7 positions agree with TRBD1. Unmatched junction bases numbered 6, after V lost 6 bases and J lost 1 base. The CDR3 has 15 residues. Germline CDR1 and CDR2: MNHEY and SMNVEV (reference sequence).

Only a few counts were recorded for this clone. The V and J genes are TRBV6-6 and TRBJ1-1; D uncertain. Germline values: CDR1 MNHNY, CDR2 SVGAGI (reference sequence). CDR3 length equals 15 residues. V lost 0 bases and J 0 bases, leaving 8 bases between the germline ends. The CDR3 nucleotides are TGTGCCAGCAGTTACTCGACAAGTATGAACACTGAAGCTTTCTTT. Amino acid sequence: CASSYSTSMNTEAFF.

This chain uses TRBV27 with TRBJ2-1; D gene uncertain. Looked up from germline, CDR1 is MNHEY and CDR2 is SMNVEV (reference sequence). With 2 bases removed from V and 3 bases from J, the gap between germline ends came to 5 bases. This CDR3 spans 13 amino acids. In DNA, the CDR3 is TGTGCCAGCAGTTTAGGTGGCTACAATGAGCAGTTCTTC. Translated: CASSLGGYNEQFF.

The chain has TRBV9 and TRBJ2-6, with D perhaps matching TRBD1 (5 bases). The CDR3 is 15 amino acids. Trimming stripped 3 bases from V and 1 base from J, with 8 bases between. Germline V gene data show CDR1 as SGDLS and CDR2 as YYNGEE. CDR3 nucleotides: TGTGCCAGCAGCGACAGGAAATCTGGGGCCAACGTCCTGACTTTC. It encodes CASSDRKSGANVLTF.

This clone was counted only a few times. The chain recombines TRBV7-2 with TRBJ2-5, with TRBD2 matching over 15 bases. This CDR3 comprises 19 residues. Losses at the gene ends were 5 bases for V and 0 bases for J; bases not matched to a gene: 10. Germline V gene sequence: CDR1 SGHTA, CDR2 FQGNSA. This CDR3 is CASSQGPGLAGGDQETQYF. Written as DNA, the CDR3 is TGTGCCAGCAGCCAGGGTCCGGGACTAGCGGGGGGAGACCAAGAGACCCAGTACTTC.

The DNA of the CDR3 is TGTGCCAGCAGGCTAATCCCTCGGGATGAGCAGTTCTTC. Protein sequence: CASRLIPRDEQFF. The chain employs TRBV7-2 and TRBJ2-1; D ambiguous. Germline CDR1 reads SGHTA; CDR2 reads FQGNSA. The CDR3 contains 13 residues. V was pared by 6 bases and J by 8 bases, with 14 bases between.